This entry lists 4 T cell receptor beta chains sequenced from one sample in a study of shared clonotypes between healthy human individuals. Generated by immunoSEQ multiplex PCR, the TCRdb table keeps only in-frame clones and is missing some. The sample holds approximately 2.5 million clones, over 85% seen once. The specimen sequenced was naive CD4+ T cells from PBMCs. Documented subset: CD45RA+ positively selected. Every receptor here comes from a man aged 18 to 30 in good health. Some clones in this sample may be carry-over from other donors' samples.

The chain is built from TRBV7-9 and TRBJ2-3; D is possibly TRBD1 (5 bases). Germline V gene sequence: CDR1 SEHNR, CDR2 FQNEAQ (reference sequence). Trimming removed 3 bases from V and 2 bases from J, with 9 bases in between. The CDR3 covers 14 residues. CDR3 sequence (DNA): TGTGCCAGCAGCTTCTGGACAAACACAGATACGCAGTATTTT. Translation gives CASSFWTNTDTQYF.

The V call is TRBV7-3, the J call TRBJ2-7; D may be TRBD1 or TRBD2 (5 bases each). CDR1 is SGHTA, CDR2 FQGTGA, per germline. The CDR3 consists of 13 residues. V was clipped by 6 bases and J by 7 bases, with 16 bases between them. The CDR3 spells CASSPVGGQEQYF. The CDR3 coding sequence is TGTGCCAGCAGTCCCGTTGGGGGTCAGGAGCAGTACTTC.

The chain employs TRBV7-2 and TRBJ2-6; D is undetermined. The CDR3 loop spans 17 amino acids. Between the trimmed V and J ends, which lost 1 base and 1 base, there was a span of 11 bases. Germline loops: CDR1 SGHTA, CDR2 FQGNSA. CDR3 coding DNA: TGTGCCAGCAGCTTAGTCGGTTTAGTATCTGGGGCCAACGTCCTGACTTTC. Protein product: CASSLVGLVSGANVLTF.

CDR3 region: CASSSGQVKLDGYTF. The DNA of the CDR3 is TGTGCCAGTAGCTCGGGACAGGTCAAGCTAGATGGCTACACCTTC. The chain couples TRBV19 to TRBJ1-2, with 8 bases fitting TRBD1. Per germline, CDR1 LNHDA and CDR2 SQIVND (reference sequence). The CDR3 loop spans 15 amino acids. The V gene end was trimmed by 6 bases and the J gene end by 6 bases; junction bases not matched to a gene: 12.